The rows below give T cell receptor beta chains drawn from one sample of a study of CD8 T cells in Susac syndrome. Via MiXCR, TCRdb re-called the immunoSEQ multiplex PCR reads, giving one row per CDR3 protein. Of around 150,000 distinct CDR3 sequences in the sample, approximately 95% were seen once. The material sequenced was CD8+ T cells from PBMCs. The receptors come from a human donor with Susac syndrome. CDR3s include the opening cysteine and the closing phenylalanine or tryptophan. The D gene is left open where the match is weak. Expanded clones get a size class; other rows say once, few or many, or leave the size out.

J gene: TRBJ2-5
clone size: once
D gene: TRBD2
V gene: TRBV20-1
CDR3 protein: CSAYYRTLAGAGETQYF
CDR3 DNA: TGCAGTGCCTATTATCGAACTCTAGCGGGAGCGGGAGAGACCCAGTACTTC

J gene: TRBJ2-1
clone size: .
D gene: .
V gene: TRBV19
CDR3 protein: CASRPKLGDRWDNEQFF
CDR3 DNA: TGTGCCAGTAGGCCTAAACTGGGCGACAGATGGGACAATGAGCAGTTCTTC

J gene: TRBJ2-7
clone size: .
D gene: .
V gene: TRBV4-1
CDR3 protein: CASSHVGMDEQYF
CDR3 DNA: TGCGCCAGCAGCCATGTGGGCATGGACGAGCAGTACTTC

J gene: TRBJ1-1
clone size: .
D gene: .
V gene: TRBV30
CDR3 protein: CAWSSQLNTEAFF
CDR3 DNA: TGTGCCTGGAGTTCACAGCTGAACACTGAAGCTTTCTTT

J gene: TRBJ2-1
clone size: .
D gene: TRBD2
V gene: TRBV5-4
CDR3 protein: CASSIGTRSMGYNEQFF
CDR3 DNA: TGTGCCAGCAGCATAGGGACTAGGAGTATGGGTTACAATGAGCAGTTCTTC

J gene: TRBJ1-1
clone size: once
D gene: .
V gene: TRBV5-6
CDR3 protein: CASSLRWITEAFF
CDR3 DNA: TGTGCCAGCAGCTTGCGTTGGATAACTGAAGCTTTCTTT

J gene: TRBJ2-7
clone size: .
D gene: .
V gene: TRBV30
CDR3 protein: CAWRPLGPNYEQYF
CDR3 DNA: TGTGCCTGGAGACCACTAGGGCCTAACTACGAGCAGTACTTC

J gene: TRBJ1-5
clone size: .
D gene: .
V gene: TRBV25-1
CDR3 protein: CASITLRGRVIQPQHF
CDR3 DNA: TGTGCCAGCATCACGCTAAGGGGCAGGGTTATTCAGCCCCAGCATTTT

J gene: TRBJ2-3
clone size: .
D gene: TRBD2
V gene: TRBV29-1
CDR3 protein: CSVEDGQASGSSDTQYF
CDR3 DNA: TGCAGCGTTGAAGATGGTCAGGCTAGCGGGAGTTCTGATACGCAGTATTTT

J gene: TRBJ2-1
clone size: .
D gene: .
V gene: TRBV15
CDR3 protein: CATSSTEDWNSDNEQFF
CDR3 DNA: TGTGCCACCAGCAGTACGGAGGACTGGAACTCCGACAATGAGCAGTTCTTC

J gene: TRBJ2-2
clone size: .
D gene: .
V gene: TRBV12-3/TRBV12-4
CDR3 protein: CASTLVASQTGELFF
CDR3 DNA: TGTGCCAGCACCCTAGTGGCTAGCCAGACCGGGGAGCTGTTTTTT

J gene: TRBJ1-2
clone size: .
D gene: .
V gene: TRBV13
CDR3 protein: CASSLIKDGYTF
CDR3 DNA: TGTGCCAGCAGCTTAATTAAGGATGGCTACACCTTC

J gene: TRBJ2-2
clone size: .
D gene: .
V gene: TRBV4-1
CDR3 protein: CASSHTQSNAGELFF
CDR3 DNA: TGCGCCAGCAGCCACACCCAAAGCAACGCCGGGGAGCTGTTTTTT

J gene: TRBJ2-1
clone size: once
D gene: .
V gene: TRBV7-9
CDR3 protein: CASSQGGPYNEQFF
CDR3 DNA: TGTGCCAGCAGCCAGGGGGGTCCCTACAATGAGCAGTTCTTC

J gene: TRBJ2-7
clone size: .
D gene: TRBD2
V gene: TRBV4-1
CDR3 protein: CASSQDREGSYEQYF
CDR3 DNA: TGCGCCAGCAGCCAAGATCGGGAGGGCTCCTACGAGCAGTACTTC

J gene: TRBJ1-2
clone size: .
D gene: .
V gene: TRBV6-2/TRBV6-3
CDR3 protein: CASSESYGYTF
CDR3 DNA: TGTGCCAGCAGCGAGTCCTATGGCTACACCTTC

J gene: TRBJ2-5
clone size: once
D gene: TRBD1
V gene: TRBV11-2
CDR3 protein: CASSLGPGQGEEETQYF
CDR3 DNA: TGTGCCAGCAGCCTGGGACCGGGACAGGGAGAAGAAGAGACCCAGTACTTC

J gene: TRBJ1-5
clone size: .
D gene: .
V gene: TRBV27
CDR3 protein: CASSLGGYDHPQHF
CDR3 DNA: TGTGCCAGCAGTTTAGGGGGGTATGATCACCCCCAGCATTTT

J gene: TRBJ2-6
clone size: .
D gene: TRBD1
V gene: TRBV15
CDR3 protein: CATSRDTGAGANVLTF
CDR3 DNA: TGTGCCACCAGCAGAGACACAGGGGCTGGGGCCAACGTCCTGACTTTC

J gene: TRBJ2-7
clone size: .
D gene: .
V gene: TRBV7-9
CDR3 protein: CASSALRGYEQYF
CDR3 DNA: TGTGCCAGCAGCGCACTCAGGGGTTACGAGCAGTACTTC

J gene: TRBJ2-7
clone size: .
D gene: .
V gene: TRBV4-1
CDR3 protein: CASSPTMTGRYEQYF
CDR3 DNA: TGCGCCAGCAGCCCAACGATGACGGGACGGTACGAGCAGTACTTC

J gene: TRBJ2-7
clone size: .
D gene: .
V gene: TRBV7-2
CDR3 protein: CASSLVATGSYEQYF
CDR3 DNA: TGTGCCAGCAGCTTAGTCGCGACAGGCTCCTACGAGCAGTACTTC

J gene: TRBJ2-1
clone size: .
D gene: .
V gene: TRBV20-1
CDR3 protein: CSASQVSARNEQFF
CDR3 DNA: TGCAGTGCTAGCCAGGTATCCGCTCGCAATGAGCAGTTCTTC